A selection of T cell receptor beta chains follows, all from one sample in a study of cytomegalovirus exposure and HLA in healthy donors. The protocol was immunoSEQ multiplex PCR, while the TCRdb copy is restricted to in-frame clones and leaves out a portion. The sample has 140,000 to 150,000 clones; approximately 91% are singletons. The specimen was PBMCs. These receptors were collected from a woman aged 40 to 50 in good health and CMV-seronegative. Each CDR3 is given with its conserved first and last residue. Fields, in order: D gene, V gene, clone size, J gene, CDR3 protein, CDR3 DNA. The D gene is left open where the match is weak. Clone size is stated in some rows and not others, as once, few, many or a class when expanded.

D gene: -; V gene: TRBV10-3; clone size: once; J gene: TRBJ2-3; CDR3 protein: CAIRASGMEATDTQYF; CDR3 DNA: TGTGCCATCAGGGCCAGTGGGATGGAGGCCACAGATACGCAGTATTTT
D gene: TRBD1; V gene: TRBV11-3; clone size: -; J gene: TRBJ1-4; CDR3 protein: CASSSYRGATNEKLFF; CDR3 DNA: TGTGCCAGCAGCTCTTACAGGGGGGCAACTAATGAAAAACTGTTTTTT
D gene: TRBD2; V gene: TRBV29-1; clone size: -; J gene: TRBJ2-5; CDR3 protein: CSAADWGGQETQYF; CDR3 DNA: TGCAGCGCCGCTGATTGGGGGGGCCAAGAGACCCAGTACTTC
D gene: TRBD2; V gene: TRBV10-1; clone size: -; J gene: TRBJ2-2; CDR3 protein: CASSEGTRGTGELFF; CDR3 DNA: TGCGCCAGCAGTGAAGGGACTAGAGGCACCGGGGAGCTGTTTTTT
D gene: TRBD1; V gene: TRBV4-2; clone size: -; J gene: TRBJ1-6; CDR3 protein: CASSQWGQADSPLHF; CDR3 DNA: TGTGCCAGCAGCCAATGGGGACAGGCTGATTCACCCCTCCACTTT
D gene: TRBD2; V gene: TRBV18; clone size: once; J gene: TRBJ2-7; CDR3 protein: CASSPYRGTSDYEQYF; CDR3 DNA: TGTGCCAGCTCACCCTACAGGGGGACTAGCGACTACGAGCAGTACTTC
D gene: TRBD2; V gene: TRBV5-4; clone size: -; J gene: TRBJ2-3; CDR3 protein: CASSLGGLAGGPVDTQYF; CDR3 DNA: TGTGCCAGCAGCTTGGGGGGGCTAGCGGGAGGGCCTGTAGATACGCAGTATTTT
D gene: -; V gene: TRBV10-3; clone size: -; J gene: TRBJ1-4; CDR3 protein: CAISELWGGYDEKLFF; CDR3 DNA: TGTGCCATCAGTGAGTTATGGGGGGGCTACGATGAAAAACTGTTTTTT
D gene: -; V gene: TRBV7-2; clone size: -; J gene: TRBJ2-7; CDR3 protein: CASSGGLKSEQYF; CDR3 DNA: TGTGCCAGCAGCGGGGGACTGAAGTCCGAGCAGTACTTC
D gene: TRBD2; V gene: TRBV25-1; clone size: -; J gene: TRBJ2-2; CDR3 protein: CASRTSGSNTGELFF; CDR3 DNA: TGTGCCAGCAGGACTAGCGGGTCGAACACCGGGGAGCTGTTTTTT
D gene: TRBD1; V gene: TRBV5-1; clone size: -; J gene: TRBJ2-2; CDR3 protein: CASRLRGGAITGELFF; CDR3 DNA: TGCGCCAGCCGCCTCAGAGGGGGCGCAATTACCGGGGAGCTGTTTTTT
D gene: -; V gene: TRBV19; clone size: -; J gene: TRBJ2-1; CDR3 protein: CASSILSGGSNEQFF; CDR3 DNA: TGTGCCAGTAGTATTCTCTCAGGGGGGTCCAATGAGCAGTTCTTC
D gene: TRBD2; V gene: TRBV4-2; clone size: -; J gene: TRBJ2-3; CDR3 protein: CASRPLAGTSGITDTQYF; CDR3 DNA: TGTGCCAGCAGACCCCTTGCCGGGACTAGCGGGATCACAGATACGCAGTATTTT
D gene: -; V gene: TRBV7-2; clone size: -; J gene: TRBJ1-5; CDR3 protein: CASSLEFGGSNQPQHF; CDR3 DNA: TGTGCCAGCAGCTTAGAGTTCGGGGGGAGCAATCAGCCCCAGCATTTT
D gene: -; V gene: TRBV19; clone size: -; J gene: TRBJ2-3; CDR3 protein: CASSIQVTDTQYF; CDR3 DNA: TGTGCCAGTAGTATTCAGGTCACAGATACGCAGTATTTT
D gene: TRBD2; V gene: TRBV4-1; clone size: -; J gene: TRBJ2-1; CDR3 protein: CASSHGLAVYNEQFF; CDR3 DNA: TGCGCCAGCAGCCACGGACTAGCGGTCTACAATGAGCAGTTCTTC
D gene: TRBD1; V gene: TRBV5-1; clone size: -; J gene: TRBJ1-3; CDR3 protein: CASSLVPGQGGTIYF; CDR3 DNA: TGCGCCAGCAGCTTGGTCCCCGGACAGGGAGGCACCATATATTTT
D gene: -; V gene: TRBV2; clone size: -; J gene: TRBJ2-7; CDR3 protein: CASRGRSYEQYF; CDR3 DNA: TGTGCCAGCAGAGGAAGGAGCTACGAGCAGTACTTC
D gene: TRBD1; V gene: TRBV4-1; clone size: -; J gene: TRBJ1-4; CDR3 protein: CASSFADRGSASATNEKLFF; CDR3 DNA: TGCGCCAGCAGCTTCGCTGACAGGGGGTCGGCCTCGGCAACTAATGAAAAACTGTTTTTT
D gene: -; V gene: TRBV7-6; clone size: once; J gene: TRBJ1-3; CDR3 protein: CASSTQQGGSGNTIYF; CDR3 DNA: TGTGCCAGCAGCACGCAACAGGGTGGGTCTGGAAACACCATATATTTT
D gene: -; V gene: TRBV28; clone size: -; J gene: TRBJ2-7; CDR3 protein: CASSFGAPIREQYF; CDR3 DNA: TGTGCCAGCAGTTTTGGGGCTCCTATCCGCGAGCAGTACTTC
D gene: TRBD1; V gene: TRBV29-1; clone size: -; J gene: TRBJ1-4; CDR3 protein: CSARTGTTEKLFF; CDR3 DNA: TGCAGCGCCAGGACAGGGACCACCGAAAAACTGTTTTTT
D gene: -; V gene: TRBV7-9; clone size: -; J gene: TRBJ2-4; CDR3 protein: CSSSTASRGIGNIQYF; CDR3 DNA: TGTTCCAGCAGCACAGCGTCCAGGGGAATCGGGAACATTCAGTACTTC
D gene: -; V gene: TRBV7-9; clone size: -; J gene: TRBJ2-5; CDR3 protein: CASSLALAGETQYF; CDR3 DNA: TGTGCCAGCAGCTTAGCACTAGCTGGAGAGACCCAGTACTTC
D gene: TRBD1; V gene: TRBV28; clone size: -; J gene: TRBJ1-1; CDR3 protein: CASSLQGLNTEAFF; CDR3 DNA: TGTGCCAGCAGCTTACAGGGGTTGAACACTGAAGCTTTCTTT
D gene: -; V gene: TRBV19; clone size: -; J gene: TRBJ2-3; CDR3 protein: CASRLTGSSTDTQYF; CDR3 DNA: TGTGCCAGTCGCTTAACGGGGTCTAGCACAGATACGCAGTATTTT
D gene: TRBD1; V gene: TRBV7-2; clone size: -; J gene: TRBJ2-7; CDR3 protein: CASSLALGGTGKSYEQYF; CDR3 DNA: TGTGCCAGCAGCTTAGCGCTTGGGGGGACAGGGAAGTCCTACGAGCAGTACTTC
D gene: -; V gene: TRBV5-4; clone size: -; J gene: TRBJ2-7; CDR3 protein: CASSLGLEGEYF; CDR3 DNA: TGTGCCAGCAGCTTAGGCCTAGAAGGGGAGTACTTC
D gene: TRBD1; V gene: TRBV11-2; clone size: -; J gene: TRBJ1-1; CDR3 protein: CASSPWTGDTTEAFF; CDR3 DNA: TGTGCCAGCAGCCCATGGACAGGGGATACAACTGAAGCTTTCTTT
D gene: -; V gene: TRBV28; clone size: -; J gene: TRBJ2-1; CDR3 protein: CASSLSGIYNEQFF; CDR3 DNA: TGTGCCAGCAGTCTCTCCGGGATCTACAATGAGCAGTTCTTC
D gene: -; V gene: TRBV4-1; clone size: -; J gene: TRBJ2-1; CDR3 protein: CASREYGTGSYNEQFF; CDR3 DNA: TGCGCCAGCCGGGAGTATGGGACTGGGAGCTACAATGAGCAGTTCTTC
D gene: -; V gene: TRBV10-3; clone size: -; J gene: TRBJ2-1; CDR3 protein: CAISGVSGSADNEQFF; CDR3 DNA: TGTGCCATCAGTGGGGTGAGCGGGTCGGCAGACAATGAGCAGTTCTTC
D gene: -; V gene: TRBV28; clone size: -; J gene: TRBJ2-1; CDR3 protein: CASSVTWLNEQFF; CDR3 DNA: TGTGCCAGCAGTGTTACATGGCTCAATGAGCAGTTCTTC
D gene: TRBD2; V gene: TRBV27; clone size: -; J gene: TRBJ2-1; CDR3 protein: CASSLSNSGVGGPNEQFF; CDR3 DNA: TGTGCCAGCAGTTTATCGAATTCGGGGGTGGGAGGGCCAAATGAGCAGTTCTTC
D gene: TRBD2; V gene: TRBV5-4; clone size: -; J gene: TRBJ2-5; CDR3 protein: CASSWSSGRVSETQYF; CDR3 DNA: TGTGCCAGCAGCTGGTCTAGCGGGAGAGTGTCCGAGACCCAGTACTTC
D gene: TRBD2; V gene: TRBV11-3; clone size: -; J gene: TRBJ2-3; CDR3 protein: CASSLARETDTQYF; CDR3 DNA: TGTGCCAGCAGCTTAGCGCGGGAGACAGATACGCAGTATTTT
D gene: -; V gene: TRBV6-7; clone size: -; J gene: TRBJ1-5; CDR3 protein: CASSHQAGNRPQHF; CDR3 DNA: TGTGCCAGCAGCCACCAGGCAGGGAATCGGCCCCAGCATTTT
D gene: TRBD2; V gene: TRBV27; clone size: -; J gene: TRBJ2-1; CDR3 protein: CASSFGTSGIGEQFF; CDR3 DNA: TGTGCCAGCAGTTTCGGGACTAGCGGGATCGGTGAGCAGTTCTTC
D gene: TRBD1; V gene: TRBV15; clone size: -; J gene: TRBJ2-7; CDR3 protein: CATSRDPGQGTYEQYF; CDR3 DNA: TGTGCCACCAGCAGAGATCCGGGACAGGGGACCTACGAGCAGTACTTC
D gene: TRBD2; V gene: TRBV5-1; clone size: once; J gene: TRBJ2-1; CDR3 protein: CASSPGLAGGEQFF; CDR3 DNA: TGCGCCAGCAGCCCTGGACTAGCGGGAGGTGAGCAGTTCTTC
D gene: -; V gene: TRBV7-2; clone size: -; J gene: TRBJ1-3; CDR3 protein: CASSSSGVRSGNTIYF; CDR3 DNA: TGTGCCAGCAGCAGTAGTGGTGTCCGCTCTGGAAACACCATATATTTT
D gene: -; V gene: TRBV9; clone size: -; J gene: TRBJ1-5; CDR3 protein: CASSGGSNQPQHF; CDR3 DNA: TGTGCCAGCAGCGGAGGGAGCAATCAGCCCCAGCATTTT
D gene: -; V gene: TRBV27; clone size: few; J gene: TRBJ2-7; CDR3 protein: CASSPRQAHEQYF; CDR3 DNA: TGTGCCAGCAGCCCCCGACAGGCCCACGAGCAGTACTTC
D gene: TRBD2; V gene: TRBV23-1; clone size: -; J gene: TRBJ2-7; CDR3 protein: CASSPVAAGVDYEQYF; CDR3 DNA: TGCGCCAGCAGTCCGGTTGCGGCGGGAGTTGACTACGAGCAGTACTTC
D gene: TRBD1; V gene: TRBV7-9; clone size: once; J gene: TRBJ2-1; CDR3 protein: CTSEEDRVNEQFF; CDR3 DNA: TGTACCAGCGAGGAGGACAGGGTCAATGAGCAGTTCTTC
D gene: -; V gene: TRBV5-8; clone size: -; J gene: TRBJ2-7; CDR3 protein: CASSLSQGFNEQYF; CDR3 DNA: TGTGCCAGCAGCTTGTCGCAGGGGTTCAACGAGCAGTACTTC
D gene: -; V gene: TRBV30; clone size: once; J gene: TRBJ1-1; CDR3 protein: CALHRVVLTEAFF; CDR3 DNA: TGTGCCTTACACAGGGTAGTGTTGACTGAAGCTTTCTTT
D gene: -; V gene: TRBV9; clone size: -; J gene: TRBJ2-7; CDR3 protein: CASSVVGVTGTTYEQYF; CDR3 DNA: TGTGCCAGCAGCGTGGTAGGGGTCACCGGGACAACCTACGAGCAGTACTTC
D gene: -; V gene: TRBV7-2; clone size: once; J gene: TRBJ2-5; CDR3 protein: CASSRNREQETQYF; CDR3 DNA: TGTGCCAGCAGCCGTAACAGGGAACAAGAGACCCAGTACTTC
D gene: -; V gene: TRBV18; clone size: -; J gene: TRBJ2-7; CDR3 protein: CASSSRQDYEQYF; CDR3 DNA: TGTGCCAGCTCATCCAGACAGGACTACGAGCAGTACTTC
D gene: TRBD2; V gene: TRBV30; clone size: -; J gene: TRBJ2-1; CDR3 protein: CAWSRTRTSGRGNEQFF; CDR3 DNA: TGTGCCTGGAGTCGTACCCGGACTAGCGGGAGGGGTAATGAGCAGTTCTTC
D gene: TRBD2; V gene: TRBV5-1; clone size: -; J gene: TRBJ2-1; CDR3 protein: CASSLESSGHNEQFF; CDR3 DNA: TGCGCCAGCAGCTTGGAATCTAGCGGGCACAATGAGCAGTTCTTC
D gene: TRBD2; V gene: TRBV2; clone size: -; J gene: TRBJ2-3; CDR3 protein: CARSKREASTDTQYF; CDR3 DNA: TGTGCGAGAAGCAAGCGGGAGGCTAGCACAGATACGCAGTATTTT
D gene: -; V gene: TRBV28; clone size: -; J gene: TRBJ2-7; CDR3 protein: CASGSSYEQYF; CDR3 DNA: TGTGCCAGCGGGAGCTCCTACGAGCAGTACTTC
D gene: TRBD1; V gene: TRBV7-9; clone size: -; J gene: TRBJ2-5; CDR3 protein: CSSSPPAGGETQYF; CDR3 DNA: TGTTCCAGCAGCCCGCCGGCAGGGGGAGAGACCCAGTACTTC
D gene: TRBD2; V gene: TRBV9; clone size: -; J gene: TRBJ2-1; CDR3 protein: CASSVGGGGPVGNEQFF; CDR3 DNA: TGTGCCAGCAGCGTAGGGGGGGGAGGGCCTGTAGGCAATGAGCAGTTCTTC
D gene: TRBD1; V gene: TRBV27; clone size: -; J gene: TRBJ1-5; CDR3 protein: CASSDRENQPQHF; CDR3 DNA: TGTGCCAGTTCGGACAGGGAAAATCAGCCCCAGCATTTT